Each of the 24 T cell receptor beta chains below was sequenced from the same sample in a study of Ad26.COV2.S vaccination and SARS-CoV-2 variants. Sample treatment: approximately 18 received Ad26.COV2.S at low or high dose, single or two shots; 5 received placebo; per-sample allocation not given. Samples came from day 63 after the first vaccine or placebo injection. Libraries were prepared by immunoSEQ multiplex PCR; TCRdb keeps only in-frame clonotypes and omits some of them. Of around 300,000 clones in the sample, about nine tenths were seen once. The sample was peripheral blood, taken in a trial of Ad26.COV2.S vaccine versus placebo. The receptors were sampled from a person between 18 and 59 years old who received the Ad26.COV2.S COVID-19 vaccine or a placebo.

V usage is TRBV29-1 and J usage is TRBJ1-4; no firm D call. Trimming shortened V by 0 bases and J by 0 bases, and 5 bases separated the two germline ends. Germline CDR1 reads SQVTM; CDR2 reads ANQGSEA. There are 14 residues in the CDR3. This CDR3 is CSVEEVSTNEKLFF. The CDR3 DNA is TGCAGCGTTGAAGAGGTTTCAACTAATGAAAAACTGTTTTTT. The full variable domain, rest sourced from reference TRBV29-1 and TRBJ1-4, is SAVISQKPSRDICQRGTSLTIQCQVDSQVTMMFWYRQQPGQSLTLIATANQGSEATYESGFVIDKFPISRPNLTFSTLTVSNMSPEDSSIYLCSVEEVSTNEKLFFGSGTQLSVL.

The chain recombines TRBV11-1 with TRBJ2-3; perhaps TRBD2 as D (5 bases). The CDR3 is 13 residues long. Per the germline V gene, CDR1 is SGHAT and CDR2 is FQDESV (reference sequence). Trimming cost V 4 bases and J 7 bases, with 12 bases left between them. The CDR3 loop is CASSSGLAYTQYF. CDR3 bases: TGTGCCAGCAGCTCGGGGTTAGCGTATACGCAGTATTTT. Together with reference TRBV11-1 and TRBJ2-3, the CDR3 gives the full variable domain: EAEVAQSPRYKITEKSQAVAFWCDPISGHATLYWYRQILGQGPELLVQFQDESVVDDSQLPKDRFSAERLKGVDSTLKIQPAELGDSAMYLCASSSGLAYTQYFGPGTRLTVL.

The genes are TRBV13 and TRBJ2-3; a weak D match, TRBD2 (5 bases). Germline V gene sequence: CDR1 PRHDT, CDR2 FYEKMQ (reference sequence). The length of the CDR3 is 14 residues. The V end was cut by 4 bases, the J end by 4 bases, with 12 bases between. The CDR3 sequence is CASSSGTGADTQYF. The DNA for the CDR3 is TGTGCCAGCAGCTCGGGAACTGGTGCAGATACGCAGTATTTT.

The chain recombines TRBV6-5 with TRBJ1-5; D gene unclear. In germline, CDR1 is MNHEY, CDR2 SVGAGI. Trimming removed 0 bases at V and 4 bases at J, with 10 bases between. CDR3 length: 15 amino acids. CDR3 amino acids: CASSYSYSPNQPQHF. The CDR3, as DNA: TGTGCCAGCAGTTACTCGTACAGCCCAAATCAGCCCCAGCATTTT.

V usage is TRBV5-4 and J usage is TRBJ1-2; a weak D match, TRBD1 (5 bases). CDR3 length: 12 amino acids. Germline loops: CDR1 SGHNT, CDR2 YYREEE (reference sequence). The V end was cut by 6 bases, the J end by 8 bases, with 14 bases between. The CDR3 DNA sequence: TGTGCCAGCATTGATGGGGCAAGGGGCTACACCTTC. Amino acid sequence: CASIDGARGYTF.

The chain employs TRBV7-3 and TRBJ1-2; weak D call: TRBD1 (6 bases). Germline V CDR1 and CDR2: SGHTA, FQGTGA. V lost 5 bases and J 4 bases, leaving 17 bases between the germline ends. There are 15 residues in the CDR3. Here the CDR3 reads CASSLGGGQFYGYTF. In nucleotides, the CDR3 is TGTGCCAGCAGCCTGGGTGGGGGCCAGTTCTATGGCTACACCTTC. Full variable domain (rest looked up from reference TRBV7-3 and TRBJ1-2): GAGVSQTPSNKVTEKGKYVELRCDPISGHTALYWYRQSLGQGPEFLIYFQGTGAADDSGLPNDRFFAVRPEGSVSTLKIQRTERGDSAVYLCASSLGGGQFYGYTFGSGTRLTVV.

The J gene is TRBJ1-1, the V gene TRBV6-4; tentatively, D is TRBD1 (5 bases). The V gene's germline CDR1 is MRHNA and CDR2 SNTAGT. The CDR3 consists of 12 residues. V lost 8 bases and J lost 0, with 7 bases in between. CDR3 region: CASRGVNTEAFF. The CDR3 region has the DNA TGTGCCAGCCGGGGGGTGAACACTGAAGCTTTCTTT.

This sequence joins TRBV9 and TRBJ2-1; a weak D match, TRBD2 (6 bases). This CDR3 has 16 amino acids. V lost 0 bases to trimming and J lost 6 bases, with 16 bases between them. Germline V lookup: CDR1 SGDLS, CDR2 YYNGEE. The CDR3 DNA follows: TGTGCCAGCAGCGTAGCTAGCGAAGGACCCAGCAATGAGCAGTTCTTC. Protein product: CASSVASEGPSNEQFF.

This CDR3 is CASSTGTGAFF. The CDR3, as DNA: TGTGCCAGCAGTACCGGGACAGGGGCGTTCTTC. The rearrangement joins TRBV12-3 or TRBV12-4 to TRBJ2-1; TRBD1 matches at 10 bases. V lost 5 bases to trimming and J lost 15 bases; unmatched junction nucleotides: 4. There are 11 residues in the CDR3.

The V gene is TRBV9, the J gene TRBJ1-1; no firm D call. The CDR3 consists of 14 residues. Deletions cut 4 bases from V and 1 base from J, with 11 bases between. CDR1 is SGDLS and CDR2 is YYNGEE in the germline V gene. CDR3 DNA: TGTGCCAGCAGCCTCAGCCGGGGGAACACTGAAGCTTTCTTT. Its protein is CASSLSRGNTEAFF.

V and J are TRBV5-1 and TRBJ1-6, with TRBD1 matching over 8 bases. Germline V gives CDR1 SGHRS, CDR2 YFSETQ. This CDR3 region has 14 residues. V was clipped by 0 bases and J by 10 bases; unmatched bases: 3. The CDR3: CASSLEQGGSPLHF. CDR3 bases: TGCGCCAGCAGCTTGGAACAGGGGGGATCACCCCTCCACTTT.

This sequence joins TRBV27 and TRBJ2-5; 13 bases are a match to TRBD2. This CDR3 is built from 20 residues. Looked up from germline, CDR1 is MNHEY and CDR2 is SMNVEV (reference sequence). The ends lost 6 bases at V and 5 bases at J; junction bases unmatched: 21. CDR3 in amino acids: CASRTTGGVYGLAGAETQYF. CDR3 nucleotides: TGTGCCAGCAGGACGACAGGGGGAGTGTATGGACTAGCGGGAGCGGAGACCCAGTACTTC.

This clone was counted between two and nine times. The chain has TRBV27 and TRBJ1-2; possibly TRBD1 for D (5 bases). Trimming removed 3 bases at V and 5 bases at J, with 13 bases between. CDR3 length: 14 amino acids. Germline lookup yields CDR1 MNHEY and CDR2 SMNVEV (reference sequence). The DNA of the CDR3 is TGTGCCAGCAGTTTCCACACGGGACCTTATGGCTACACCTTC. It encodes CASSFHTGPYGYTF.

The chain joins TRBV9 to TRBJ1-5; 7 nucleotides match TRBD1. V lost 4 bases to trimming and J lost 1 base; unmatched junction nucleotides: 5. The germline gives CDR1 SGDLS, CDR2 YYNGEE. The CDR3 sequence is 15 residues long. CDR3 DNA: TGTGCCAGCAGCCAAACAGGGGTAAGCAATCAGCCCCAGCATTTT. Protein: CASSQTGVSNQPQHF.

V gene TRBV13 combines with J gene TRBJ1-1; D ambiguous. With 10 bases removed from V and 3 bases from J, the gap between germline ends came to 21 bases. This CDR3 has 15 residues. Germline-derived CDR1 and CDR2 are PRHDT and FYEKMQ (reference sequence). The CDR3 DNA follows: TGTGCCACGATCGGGATCCCCACACGGGACACTGAAGCTTTCTTT. This sequence encodes CATIGIPTRDTEAFF.

V usage is TRBV4-2 and J usage is TRBJ1-6; D is unresolved. V was trimmed by 1 base and J by 3 bases, leaving 10 bases between them. The CDR3 is made up of 16 amino acids. Per the germline V gene, CDR1 is LGHNA and CDR2 is YNFKEQ. The CDR3 here is CASSQAGGNYNSPLHF. CDR3 DNA sequence: TGTGCCAGCAGCCAAGCGGGAGGGAACTATAATTCACCCCTCCACTTT.

The V gene is TRBV15, the J gene TRBJ1-3, with D uncertain. Per the germline V gene, CDR1 is LNHNV and CDR2 is YYDKDF (reference sequence). The CDR3 has 17 residues. V was cut by 0 bases and J by 0 bases, with 12 bases left in between. CDR3 region: CATSREDRVVSGNTIYF. The CDR3, as DNA: TGTGCCACCAGCAGAGAAGACCGGGTCGTCTCTGGAAACACCATATATTTT.

The rearrangement links TRBV11-1 to TRBJ1-1, with 8 positions matching TRBD1. Trimming at V came to 5 bases and at J to 1 base, leaving 6 bases not matched to a gene. The CDR3 loop spans 15 amino acids. Germline V gene lookup returns CDR1 SGHAT and CDR2 FQDESV (reference sequence). CDR3 in amino acids: CASSAQGAANTEAFF. CDR3 coding DNA: TGTGCCAGCAGCGCCCAGGGGGCGGCGAACACTGAAGCTTTCTTT.

J is TRBJ2-6 and V is TRBV19; perhaps TRBD1 as D (6 bases). The germline V gene encodes CDR1 LNHDA and CDR2 SQIVND (reference sequence). Trimming cost V 2 bases and J 0 bases, with 14 bases left between them. CDR3 length: 18 residues. CDR3 coding DNA: TGTGCCAGTAGTATAAATGGGGGCCGGATCTCTGGGGCCAACGTCCTGACTTTC. This encodes CASSINGGRISGANVLTF.

As DNA, the CDR3 is TGTGCCAGCAGCTTGGACAGGGCGGGTGAAAAACTGTTTTTT. It yields the protein CASSLDRAGEKLFF. The chain carries TRBV7-2 and TRBJ1-4; 8 positions match TRBD1. With V trimmed by 3 bases and J by 7 bases, 4 bases remained unmatched. Germline V lookup: CDR1 SGHTA, CDR2 FQGNSA. The CDR3 runs 14 residues.

To note about this clone: At the DNA level, this CDR3 is encoded by other sequences in the same sample as well. The chain recombines TRBV3-1 (or the pseudogene TRBV3-2) with TRBJ1-1; no reliable D call. The length of the CDR3 is 13 residues. Germline CDR1 and CDR2: LGHDT and YNNKEL (reference sequence). Deletions cut 3 bases from V and 1 base from J, with 6 bases between. This CDR3 reads CASSQLENTEAFF. CDR3 coding DNA: TGTGCCAGCAGCCAGTTGGAGAACACTGAAGCTTTCTTT.

J is TRBJ1-5 and V is TRBV6-1, with D perhaps TRBD1 (5 bases). The CDR3 has 14 residues. Trimming stripped 3 bases from V and 5 bases from J, with 11 bases between. Germline CDR1 and CDR2: MNHNS and SASEGT. The CDR3 here is CASSDATGHQPQHF. CDR3 in DNA: TGTGCCAGCAGTGACGCAACGGGGCATCAGCCCCAGCATTTT.

Concerning this clone: The same CDR3 arises from other DNA sequences in this sample as well. The chain combines TRBV3-1 (or the pseudogene TRBV3-2) with TRBJ1-2; D may be TRBD1 (5 bases). This CDR3 has 14 residues. Per germline, CDR1 LGHDT and CDR2 YNNKEL (reference sequence). V was clipped by 0 bases and J by 7 bases, with 12 bases between them. The CDR3 DNA reads as TGTGCCAGCAGCCAAGATTCAGGGTCGGGTGGCTACACCTTC. It is translated as CASSQDSGSGGYTF.

The chain carries TRBV6-5 and TRBJ1-5, with 7 bases fitting TRBD1. CDR1 MNHEY and CDR2 SVGAGI come from the germline V gene. V shed 7 bases and J 3 bases; nucleotides not matched to a gene: 9. This CDR3 is 15 amino acids long. DNA for the CDR3: TGTGCCAGCAAGGTGGAACAGGGGTTCAATCAGCCCCAGCATTTT. Translating gives CASKVEQGFNQPQHF.